These 7 T cell receptor beta chains were sequenced from one sample in a study of graft-versus-host responses after intestinal transplantation. TCRdb keeps only in-frame clones here, not all; method: immunoSEQ multiplex PCR. The sample yields thousands of clones, about 20% seen once. The sequences come from alloreactive CD4+ T cells from a mixed lymphocyte reaction culture, collected before transplantation. The subset was: CFSE-low proliferating T cells sorted from roughly six-day pre-transplant mixed lymphocyte reaction (GvH or HvG direction). These TCRs come from a human patient who was an organ donor for intestinal transplantation.

The V gene is TRBV11-2, the J gene TRBJ1-5; D uncertain. Germline V lookup: CDR1 SGHAT, CDR2 FQNNGV. The V gene lost 5 bases and the J gene lost 6 bases, with 11 bases spanning the gap. The CDR3 runs to 13 residues. CDR3 DNA sequence: TGTGCCAGCAGCCAAACGGGCGGTCAGCCCCAGCATTTT. Its translation is CASSQTGGQPQHF.

This chain links TRBV18 with TRBJ1-2, with D perhaps TRBD1 (5 bases). V shed 4 bases and J shed 2 bases, with 14 bases lying between them. The CDR3 is 15 residues long. Looked up from germline, CDR1 is KGHSH and CDR2 is LQKENI. CDR3 in amino acids: CASSLNTAGNYGYTF. The CDR3 region has the DNA TGTGCCAGCTCACTAAATACGGCAGGGAACTATGGCTACACCTTC.

This sequence joins TRBV19 and TRBJ1-6; D ambiguous. Trimming stripped 9 bases from V and 2 bases from J, with 11 bases between. The CDR3 totals 14 residues. Per germline, CDR1 LNHDA and CDR2 SQIVND (reference sequence). CDR3 DNA: TGTGCCAGCGCGGGTAGCCCCTATAATTCACCCCTCCACTTT. As protein: CASAGSPYNSPLHF.

By frequency in the sample, this clone is medium-sized. The chain employs TRBV6-6 and TRBJ1-2; 8 bases are shared with TRBD1. V was pared by 6 bases and J by 4 bases, with 4 bases of the junction left unmatched. This CDR3 region has 13 residues. The germline V gene has CDR1 MNHNY and CDR2 SVGAGI (reference sequence). As DNA, the CDR3 is TGTGCCAGCAGCTTGGGACAGGCCTATGGCTACACCTTC. Its translation is CASSLGQAYGYTF.

V usage is TRBV7-2 and J usage is TRBJ2-7; D perhaps matches TRBD2 (6 bases). From germline, CDR1 is SGHTA and CDR2 FQGNSA. This CDR3 has 13 amino acids. V was shortened by 0 bases and J by 4 bases, with 7 bases between the two germline ends. The CDR3 DNA reads TGTGCCAGCAGCTTAGCAGCGGGTTACGAGCAGTACTTC. It codes for CASSLAAGYEQYF. Filled out from reference TRBV7-2 and TRBJ2-7, the complete variable domain reads GAGVSQSPSNKVTEKGKDVELRCDPISGHTALYWYRQSLGQGLEFLIYFQGNSAPDKSGLPSDRFSAERTGGSVSTLTIQRTQQEDSAVYLCASSLAAGYEQYFGPGTRLTVT.

Written as DNA, the CDR3 is TGTGCCAGCAGTGAGCGGGGAGGAGGCACAGATACGCAGTATTTT. The encoded protein is CASSERGGGTDTQYF. This sequence joins TRBV2 and TRBJ2-3; perhaps TRBD2 as D (6 bases). This CDR3 is built from 15 residues. The germline CDR1 and CDR2 sequences are SNHLY and FYNNEI. With 3 bases removed from V and 1 base from J, the gap between germline ends came to 11 bases.

This clone was seen a handful of times. This rearrangement joins TRBV19 to TRBJ1-2, with TRBD1 identical over 8 bases. Trimming took 5 bases from V and 8 from J; bases not matched to a gene: 13. The CDR3 is 15 residues long. Germline CDR1 is LNHDA and CDR2 is SQIVND (reference sequence). CDR3 region: CASSFGQGLYKGYTF. The DNA for the CDR3 is TGTGCCAGTAGTTTCGGACAGGGCTTATATAAAGGCTACACCTTC.